The 17 T cell receptor beta chains given below trace back to one sample, sequenced in a study of cytomegalovirus exposure and HLA in healthy donors (dated by TCRdb to the late 2010s). Library construction relied on the immunoSEQ multiplex PCR assay. The multiplex PCR relied on a mix of 60 forward primers for TCR Vbeta segments and 13 reverse primers for TCR Jbeta segments. In TCRdb, the immuneACCESS table is reduced to in-frame sequences with V and J assigned. These tables do not hold every clone; where another copy was compared, an unresolved V gene accounts for under half, and the others remain unexplained. A total of fewer than 150,000 clones appear in this sample, around 83% of them only once. The ten most abundant clones make up 6.7% of the sample. What was sequenced was PBMCs. The source of these receptors is a woman aged 30 to 39 in good health and CMV-seropositive.

The sample holds a few counts of this clone. The V and J genes are TRBV6-5 and TRBJ2-3; possible D gene TRBD2, 6 bases. CDR1 is MNHEY and CDR2 is SVGAGI in the germline V gene. This CDR3 is built from 15 residues. The V end was cut by 2 bases, the J end by 0 bases, with 9 bases between. This chain's CDR3 is CASSYGTASTDTQYF. The CDR3 nucleotides are TGTGCCAGCAGTTACGGGACTGCTAGCACAGATACGCAGTATTTT.

J is TRBJ1-1 and V is TRBV28; D unclear. Trimming pared 4 bases from V and 0 bases from J, leaving 18 bases between. CDR1 MDHEN and CDR2 SYDVKM come from the germline V gene. The CDR3 contains 17 residues. CDR3 amino acids: CASSSVHWEGLNTEAFF. In DNA form, the CDR3 reads TGTGCCAGCAGTTCCGTCCACTGGGAGGGCCTGAACACTGAAGCTTTCTTT.

This chain joins TRBV28 and TRBJ1-1; TRBD1 might be the D (6 bases). The germline CDR1 and CDR2 sequences are MDHEN and SYDVKM. Trimming cost V 4 bases and J 3 bases, with 15 bases left between them. The CDR3 totals 15 residues. The CDR3 loop reads CASSSPPGGYTEAFF. In DNA, the CDR3 is TGTGCCAGCAGTTCTCCTCCGGGGGGCTACACTGAAGCTTTCTTT.

This clone was counted a single time. The genes are TRBV10-3 and TRBJ1-2; D not resolved. V gave up 0 bases and J gave up 10 bases, with 15 bases separating them. The CDR3 runs 14 residues. CDR1 is ENHRY, CDR2 SYGVKD, per germline. CDR3 protein: CAISESRETRVYTF. Here the CDR3 DNA reads TGTGCCATCAGTGAGTCGAGGGAGACCCGGGTCTACACCTTC.

The J gene is TRBJ2-5, the V gene TRBV28, with TRBD1 identical over 8 bases. The J call may be mistaken, given a closer DNA end match to TRBJ2-7. The CDR3 is 14 residues long. Germline V gene data show CDR1 as MDHEN and CDR2 as SYDVKM. The CDR3 DNA follows: TGTGCCAGCAGTTTAATGACAGGGGCCTACGAGCAGTACTTC. Its translation is CASSLMTGAYEQYF.

The CDR3 protein is CASSLRAEGDYGYTF. For the CDR3, the DNA is TGTGCCAGCAGCTTGAGGGCAGAGGGAGACTATGGCTACACCTTC. V is TRBV5-5 and J is TRBJ1-2, with no clear D. Trimming shortened V by 1 base and J by 3 bases, and 13 bases separated the two germline ends. Germline-derived CDR1 and CDR2 are SGHKS and YYEKEE (reference sequence). CDR3 length: 15 residues.

The V call is TRBV27, the J call TRBJ1-2, with D tentatively TRBD1 (6 bases). V lost 3 bases and J lost 8, with 16 bases in between. Germline V CDR1 and CDR2: MNHEY, SMNVEV (reference sequence). The CDR3 sequence is 14 residues long. The CDR3 reads CASSLGQGLGGYTF. For the CDR3, the DNA is TGTGCCAGCAGTTTGGGGCAGGGGTTAGGCGGCTACACCTTC.

This clone was found a few times. The V and J genes are TRBV2 and TRBJ2-5, with TRBD2 identical over 11 bases. The V and J ends lost 6 bases and 3 bases, in that order; junction bases with no gene match: 6. CDR1 and CDR2 from the germline V gene are SNHLY and FYNNEI. The CDR3 is made up of 15 amino acids. CDR3 region: CASSELTSGEETQYF. CDR3 sequence (DNA): TGTGCCAGCAGCGAATTGACTAGCGGGGAAGAGACCCAGTACTTC.

This chain links TRBV5-1 with TRBJ1-4; D is unresolved. Trimming left V 0 bases short and J 4 bases short, with 13 bases between. This CDR3 has 16 residues. Per the germline V gene, CDR1 is SGHRS and CDR2 is YFSETQ. The CDR3 is CASSLDGPSSNEKLFF. CDR3 coding DNA: TGCGCCAGCAGCTTGGATGGGCCGTCGAGTAATGAAAAACTGTTTTTT.

This chain uses TRBV29-1 with TRBJ2-5, with D tentatively TRBD2 (5 bases). The CDR3 runs to 15 residues. Germline-derived CDR1 and CDR2 are SQVTM and ANQGSEA. V lost 6 bases to trimming and J lost 5 bases, with 22 bases between them. The CDR3 protein is CSVDSHLRRGETQYF. CDR3 in DNA: TGCAGCGTCGACTCACACCTCCGGCGAGGGGAGACCCAGTACTTC.

The chain is built from TRBV10-3 and TRBJ2-7; TRBD1 might be the D (6 bases). V lost 6 bases and J lost 3, with 21 bases in between. CDR3 length: 16 amino acids. CDR1 is ENHRY, CDR2 SYGVKD, per germline. The CDR3 here is CAISSTGAARGYEQYF. As DNA, the CDR3 is TGTGCCATCAGCTCGACAGGCGCCGCGAGAGGCTACGAGCAGTACTTC.

The chain recombines TRBV19 with TRBJ1-5; TRBD1 matches at 8 bases. This CDR3 is built from 16 residues. Germline CDR1 reads LNHDA; CDR2 reads SQIVND (reference sequence). V lost 0 bases, J lost 6 bases, and 7 bases stayed unmatched. The DNA for the CDR3 is TGTGCCAGTAGTATAGATGGTGACAGGGGAGGTCAGCCCCAGCATTTT. Residues: CASSIDGDRGGQPQHF.

The genes are TRBV10-3 and TRBJ2-7; D possibly corresponds to TRBD1 (6 bases). The CDR3 sequence is 18 residues long. Per the germline V gene, CDR1 is ENHRY and CDR2 is SYGVKD. V lost 4 bases, J lost 0 bases, and 22 bases lay in between. In nucleotides, the CDR3 is TGTGCCATCAGTGGGAAGGAATATGGGGGCCCTTACTCCTACGAGCAGTACTTC. Its translation is CAISGKEYGGPYSYEQYF.

This clone was counted a few times. This chain links TRBV6-1 with TRBJ2-3, with 7 bases lining up with TRBD2. Germline-derived CDR1 and CDR2 are MNHNS and SASEGT. After removal of 7 bases from V and 2 bases from J, the junction contained 9 bases not matched to a gene. The CDR3 spans 15 residues. CDR3 DNA sequence: TGTGCCAGCACCCTATGGGGGAGGGACACAGATACGCAGTATTTT. It codes for CASTLWGRDTDTQYF.

The chain combines TRBV9 with TRBJ2-1; the D gene is possibly TRBD2 (5 bases). Between the trimmed V and J ends, which lost 5 bases and 3 bases, there was a span of 12 bases. CDR1 is SGDLS and CDR2 is YYNGEE in the germline V gene. This CDR3 contains 14 residues. The DNA for the CDR3 is TGTGCCAGCAGTGGACTGGGGTTCTACAATGAGCAGTTCTTC. Its translation: CASSGLGFYNEQFF.

This clone turned up a few times. The genes are TRBV7-7 and TRBJ1-1, with TRBD1 as a possible D gene (5 bases). The CDR3 length is 13 residues. Trimming removed 2 bases at V and 4 bases at J, with 8 bases between. Germline loops: CDR1 SSHAT, CDR2 FNYEAQ (reference sequence). The CDR3 DNA is TGTGCCAGCAGCTTACAGGGAGGCACTGAAGCTTTCTTT. It yields the protein CASSLQGGTEAFF.

For this clone: At one end, the junction sequence differs from germline, possibly due to a read error. V gene TRBV2 combines with J gene TRBJ2-5; possible D gene TRBD1, 6 bases. The CDR3 runs 15 residues. Germline V CDR1 and CDR2: SNHLY, FYNNEI. Written as DNA, the CDR3 is TGTGCCAGCAGTGGGACAGCTACCATACAAGAGGCCCAGTACTTC. It specifies CASSGTATIQEAQYF.